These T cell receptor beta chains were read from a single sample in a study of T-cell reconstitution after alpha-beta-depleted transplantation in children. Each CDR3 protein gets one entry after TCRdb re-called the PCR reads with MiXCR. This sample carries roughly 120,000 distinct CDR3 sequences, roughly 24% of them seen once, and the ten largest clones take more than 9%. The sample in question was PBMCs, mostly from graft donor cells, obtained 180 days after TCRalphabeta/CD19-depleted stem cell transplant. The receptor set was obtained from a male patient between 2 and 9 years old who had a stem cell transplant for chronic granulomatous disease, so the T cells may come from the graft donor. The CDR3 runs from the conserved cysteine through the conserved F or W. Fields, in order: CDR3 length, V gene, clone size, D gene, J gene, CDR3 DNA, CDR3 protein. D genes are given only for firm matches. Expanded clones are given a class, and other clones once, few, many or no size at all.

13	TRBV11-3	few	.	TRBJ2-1	TGTGCCAGCAGCTTAAAAGGGGTGAGAGAGCAGTTCTTC	CASSLKGVREQFF
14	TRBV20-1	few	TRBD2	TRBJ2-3	TGCAGTGCGAGCGGCGGGAGGGCCACAGATACGCAGTATTTT	CSASGGRATDTQYF
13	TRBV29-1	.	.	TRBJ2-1	TGCAGCCCCCTGCTCGGCTCCTACAATGAGCAGTTCTTC	CSPLLGSYNEQFF
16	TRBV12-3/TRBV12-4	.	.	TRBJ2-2	TGTGCCAGCAGTCTCCGTTTGACAACGAACACCGGGGAGCTGTTTTTT	CASSLRLTTNTGELFF
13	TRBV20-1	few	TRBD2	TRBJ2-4	TGCAGTGCTTCCACTAGCGTTACAAACATTCAGTACTTC	CSASTSVTNIQYF
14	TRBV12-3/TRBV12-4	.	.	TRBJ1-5	TGTGCCAGCAGTTTCCGGGGAGGGAATCAGCCCCAGCATTTT	CASSFRGGNQPQHF
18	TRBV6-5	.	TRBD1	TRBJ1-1	TGTGCCAGCAGTTATCTTAGGGGGACAGGGATGCGCAACACTGAAGCTTTCTTT	CASSYLRGTGMRNTEAFF
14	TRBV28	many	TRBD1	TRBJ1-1	TGTGCCAGCAGCGATGGGACAGGGGGCACTGAAGCTTTCTTT	CASSDGTGGTEAFF
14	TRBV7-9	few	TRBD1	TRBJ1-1	TGTGCCAGCAGCTTGGGACAGGGGGCGGCTGAAGCTTTCTTT	CASSLGQGAAEAFF
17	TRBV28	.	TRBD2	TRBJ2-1	TGTGCCAGCAGTTTCCTTCCGGGACTAGCCGAGTCATGGTTTCAGTTCTTC	CASSFLPGLAESWFQFF
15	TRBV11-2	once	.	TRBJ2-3	TGTGCCAGCAGCTTAGAGGCAGCGCGCACAGATACGCAGTATTTT	CASSLEAARTDTQYF
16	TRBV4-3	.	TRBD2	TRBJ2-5	TGCGCCAGCAGCCAAGATTGGGGGGGGTTGGAAGAGACCCAGTACTTC	CASSQDWGGLEETQYF
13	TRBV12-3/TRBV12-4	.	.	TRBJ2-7	TGTGCCAGCAGTTTAGTATCCACCCACGAGCAGTACTTC	CASSLVSTHEQYF
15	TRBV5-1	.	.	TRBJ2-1	TGCGCCAGCACTCACGGGCCTATAACCGGGAATGAGCAGTTCTTC	CASTHGPITGNEQFF
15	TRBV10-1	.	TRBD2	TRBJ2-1	TGCGCCAGCAGTCCAAGGGCTAGCGGGGGAAATGAGCAGTTCTTC	CASSPRASGGNEQFF
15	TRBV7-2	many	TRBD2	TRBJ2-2	TGTGCCAGCAGAAATAGCGGGGGGGCCGCCGGGGAGCTGTTTTTT	CASRNSGGAAGELFF
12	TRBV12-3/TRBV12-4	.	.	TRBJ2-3	TGTGCCAGCAGAGGACTGGGGGATACGCAGTATTTT	CASRGLGDTQYF
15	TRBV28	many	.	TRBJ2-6	TGTGCCAGCAGTTTATCAGGGGCTGGGGCCAACGTCCTGACTTTC	CASSLSGAGANVLTF
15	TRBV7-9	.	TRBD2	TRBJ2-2	TGTGCCAGCAGCGCGGGACTAGCGGGAACCGGGGAGCTGTTTTTT	CASSAGLAGTGELFF
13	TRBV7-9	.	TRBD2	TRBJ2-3	TGTGCCAGCAGCCGGGGGGGAGCAGATACGCAGTATTTT	CASSRGGADTQYF